This T cell receptor (beta chain) was obtained from a study of blood T cell repertoires in COVID-19. As for the study in general: Collection of acute and convalescent COVID-19 samples took place in the United States, Italy and Spain. PBMCs, B-cell-depleted T cells, or T cells provided the cDNA or gDNA that made up the material.

This clone was seen once. CDR1 MNHEY and CDR2 SVGAGI come from the germline V gene. The V gene end was trimmed by 9 bases and the J gene end by 3 bases; junction bases not matched to a gene: 10. This CDR3 region has 14 residues. How the authors handled the data: Researchers report that nucleated cell counts were estimated from reference gene primer amplification. Profiling relied on immunoSEQ multiplex PCR, and the TCRdb table lists in-frame clones only, not all of them. That table furnishes V, J and clone size, whereas the DNA furnished D and trimming. Here the sample spans 20,000 to 25,000 clones, 85% to 90% being singletons.

What was sequenced was peripheral blood. This chain joins TRBV6-5 and TRBJ2-7; 8 bases match TRBD2. This receptor was obtained from a woman of 80 years or more with active COVID-19. CDR3 DNA: TGTGCCAGAAGACAGTCTAGCGGGCTCTACGAGCAGTACTTC. Amino acids: CARRQSSGLYEQYF.